This TCR beta chain was documented in a study of T cell responses to AZD1222 COVID-19 vaccine. TCRdb's copy holds only in-frame clones and misses some; the assay was immunoSEQ multiplex PCR. The table shows about 130,000 clones, with around 91% occurring only once. This CDR3 has 14 amino acids. From germline, CDR1 is MNHEY and CDR2 SVGAGI. The V and J ends lost 7 bases and 1 base respectively, with 10 bases between them. The specimen comprised peripheral blood, sampled on day 0 of MenACWY control vaccination. The sequence was obtained from an adult in good health. This chain joins TRBV6-5 and TRBJ2-2; D is undetermined. The CDR3 DNA reads as TGTGCCAGCACCTGGACGGTGAACACCGGGGAGCTGTTTTTT. It encodes CASTWTVNTGELFF.